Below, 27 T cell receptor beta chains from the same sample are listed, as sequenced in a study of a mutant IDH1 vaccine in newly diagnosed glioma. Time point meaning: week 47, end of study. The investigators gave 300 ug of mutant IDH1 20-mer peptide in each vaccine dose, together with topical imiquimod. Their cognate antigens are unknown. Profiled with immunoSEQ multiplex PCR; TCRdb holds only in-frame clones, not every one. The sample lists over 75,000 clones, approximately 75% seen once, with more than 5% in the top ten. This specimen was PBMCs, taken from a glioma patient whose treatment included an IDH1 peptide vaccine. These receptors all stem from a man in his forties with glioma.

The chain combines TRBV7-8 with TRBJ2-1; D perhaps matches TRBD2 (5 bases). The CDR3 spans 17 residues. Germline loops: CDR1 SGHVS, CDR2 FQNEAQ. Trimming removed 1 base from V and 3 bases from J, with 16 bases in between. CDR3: CASSLEVAYSYYNEQFF. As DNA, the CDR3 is TGTGCCAGCAGCTTAGAGGTAGCGTACTCCTACTACAATGAGCAGTTCTTC.

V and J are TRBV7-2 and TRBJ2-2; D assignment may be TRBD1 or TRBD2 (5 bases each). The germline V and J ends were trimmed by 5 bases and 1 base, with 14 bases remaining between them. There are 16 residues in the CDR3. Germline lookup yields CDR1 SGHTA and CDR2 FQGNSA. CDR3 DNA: TGTGCCAGCAGCCGCCCAGGGAGTTTGAACACCGGGGAGCTGTTTTTT. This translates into CASSRPGSLNTGELFF.

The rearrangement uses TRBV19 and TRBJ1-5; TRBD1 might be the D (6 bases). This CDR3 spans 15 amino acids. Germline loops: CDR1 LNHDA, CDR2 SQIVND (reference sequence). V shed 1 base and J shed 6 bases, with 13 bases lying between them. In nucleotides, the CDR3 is TGTGCCAGTAGTATAGTAGGGGGAGGCGGTCAGCCCCAGCATTTT. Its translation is CASSIVGGGGQPQHF.

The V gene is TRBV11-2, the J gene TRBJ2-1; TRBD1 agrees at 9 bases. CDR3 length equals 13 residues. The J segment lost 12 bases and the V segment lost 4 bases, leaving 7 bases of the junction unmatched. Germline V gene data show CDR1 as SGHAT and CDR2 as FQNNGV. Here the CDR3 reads CASSSNDRGTQFF. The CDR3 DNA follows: TGTGCCAGCAGCTCAAATGACAGGGGGACGCAGTTCTTC.

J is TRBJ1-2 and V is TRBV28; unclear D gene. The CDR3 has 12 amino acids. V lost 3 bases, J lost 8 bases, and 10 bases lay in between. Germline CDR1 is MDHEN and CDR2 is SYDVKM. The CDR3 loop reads CASSFPLGGYTF. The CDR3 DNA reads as TGTGCCAGCAGTTTTCCCCTCGGGGGCTACACCTTC.

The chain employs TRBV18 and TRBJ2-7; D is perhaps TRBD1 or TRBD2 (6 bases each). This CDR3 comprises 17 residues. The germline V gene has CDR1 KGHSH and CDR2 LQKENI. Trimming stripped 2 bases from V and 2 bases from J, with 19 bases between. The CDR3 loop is CASSPIAAGALTYEQYF. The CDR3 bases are TGTGCCAGCTCACCAATAGCGGCAGGGGCCCTCACCTACGAGCAGTACTTC.

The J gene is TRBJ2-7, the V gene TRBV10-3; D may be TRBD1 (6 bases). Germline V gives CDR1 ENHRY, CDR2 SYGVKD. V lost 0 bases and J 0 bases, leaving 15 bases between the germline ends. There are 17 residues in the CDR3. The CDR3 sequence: CAISESSPGALSYEQYF. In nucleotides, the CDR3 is TGTGCCATCAGTGAGTCGTCCCCAGGGGCCCTCTCCTACGAGCAGTACTTC.

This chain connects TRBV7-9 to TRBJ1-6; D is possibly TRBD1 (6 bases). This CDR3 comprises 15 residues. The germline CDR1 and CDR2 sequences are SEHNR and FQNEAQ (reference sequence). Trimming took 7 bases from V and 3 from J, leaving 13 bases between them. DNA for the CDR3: TGTGCCAGCACCCCCGAGGGGGTCTATAATTCACCCCTCCACTTT. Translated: CASTPEGVYNSPLHF.

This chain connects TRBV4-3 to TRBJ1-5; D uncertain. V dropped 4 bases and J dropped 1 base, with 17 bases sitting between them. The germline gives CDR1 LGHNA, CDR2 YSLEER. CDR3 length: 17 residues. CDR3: CASSPLIPGSSNQPQHF. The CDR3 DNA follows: TGCGCCAGCAGCCCCTTGATTCCGGGGTCGAGCAATCAGCCCCAGCATTTT.

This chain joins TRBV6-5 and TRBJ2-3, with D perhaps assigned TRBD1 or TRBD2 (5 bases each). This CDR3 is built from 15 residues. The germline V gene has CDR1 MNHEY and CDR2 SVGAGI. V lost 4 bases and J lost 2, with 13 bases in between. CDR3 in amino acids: CASSLEGKYTDTQYF. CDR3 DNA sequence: TGTGCCAGCAGTTTAGAGGGGAAATACACAGATACGCAGTATTTT.

In DNA form, the CDR3 reads TGCGCCAGCAGCTTGGCCGCTAGGACAGGCTCCTACGAGCAGTACTTC. Translation: CASSLAARTGSYEQYF. V usage is TRBV5-1 and J usage is TRBJ2-7; 7 positions match TRBD1. V dropped 0 bases and J dropped 0; count of bases not matched to a gene: 6. This CDR3 contains 16 residues. Germline CDR1 reads SGHRS; CDR2 reads YFSETQ.

The CDR3 loop reads CASSDRRRLAGGETQYF. The CDR3 nucleotides read TGTGCCAGCAGTGACCGGCGACGACTAGCGGGAGGAGAGACCCAGTACTTC. This chain links TRBV6-1 with TRBJ2-5; 13 bases map to TRBD2. The J segment lost 4 bases and the V segment lost 3 bases, leaving 8 bases of the junction unmatched. There are 17 residues in the CDR3. The germline CDR1 and CDR2 sequences are MNHNS and SASEGT.

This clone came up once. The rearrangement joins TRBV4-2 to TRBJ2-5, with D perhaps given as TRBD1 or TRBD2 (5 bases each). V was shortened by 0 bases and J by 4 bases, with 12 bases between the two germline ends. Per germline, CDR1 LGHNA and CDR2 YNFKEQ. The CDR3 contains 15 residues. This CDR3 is CASSQDSRGRETQYF. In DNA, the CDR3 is TGTGCCAGCAGCCAAGATTCGAGGGGACGAGAGACCCAGTACTTC.

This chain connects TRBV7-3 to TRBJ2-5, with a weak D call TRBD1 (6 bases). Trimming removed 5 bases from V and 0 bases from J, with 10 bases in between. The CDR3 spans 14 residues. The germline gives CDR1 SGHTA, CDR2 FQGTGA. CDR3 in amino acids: CASSIGTHQETQYF. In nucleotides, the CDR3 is TGTGCCAGCAGCATCGGGACACACCAAGAGACCCAGTACTTC.

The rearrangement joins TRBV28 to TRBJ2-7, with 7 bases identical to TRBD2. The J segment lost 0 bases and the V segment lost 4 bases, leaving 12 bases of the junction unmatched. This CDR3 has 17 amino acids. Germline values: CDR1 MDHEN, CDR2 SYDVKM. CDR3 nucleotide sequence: TGTGCCAGCAGTTCCGGGGCTAGCGGTAACAGCTCCTACGAGCAGTACTTC. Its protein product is CASSSGASGNSSYEQYF.

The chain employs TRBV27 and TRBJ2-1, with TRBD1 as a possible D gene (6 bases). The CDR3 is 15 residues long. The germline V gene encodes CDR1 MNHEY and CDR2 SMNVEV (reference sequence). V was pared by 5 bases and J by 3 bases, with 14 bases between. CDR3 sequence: CASSPRQGLYNEQFF. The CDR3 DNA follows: TGTGCCAGCAGTCCACGGCAGGGGCTCTACAATGAGCAGTTCTTC.

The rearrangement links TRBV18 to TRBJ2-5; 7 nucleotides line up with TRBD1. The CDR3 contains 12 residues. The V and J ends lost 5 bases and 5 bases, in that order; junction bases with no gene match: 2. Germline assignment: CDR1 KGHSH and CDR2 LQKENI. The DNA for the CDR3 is TGTGCCAGCTCATCGACAGGGGAGACCCAGTACTTC. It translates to CASSSTGETQYF.

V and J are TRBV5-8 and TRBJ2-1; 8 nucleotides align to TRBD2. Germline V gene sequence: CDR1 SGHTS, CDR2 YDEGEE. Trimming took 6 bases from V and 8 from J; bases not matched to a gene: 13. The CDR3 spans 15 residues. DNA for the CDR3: TGTGCCAGCAATCCTACAGCGGGGGTCAAAGATGAGCAGTTCTTC. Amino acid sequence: CASNPTAGVKDEQFF.

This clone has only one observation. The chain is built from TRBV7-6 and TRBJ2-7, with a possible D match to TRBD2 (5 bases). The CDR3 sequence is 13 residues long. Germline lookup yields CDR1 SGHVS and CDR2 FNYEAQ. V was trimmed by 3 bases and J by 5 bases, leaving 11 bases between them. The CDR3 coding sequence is TGTGCCAGCAGCTTTCGACGGGGAGACGAGCAGTACTTC. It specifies CASSFRRGDEQYF.

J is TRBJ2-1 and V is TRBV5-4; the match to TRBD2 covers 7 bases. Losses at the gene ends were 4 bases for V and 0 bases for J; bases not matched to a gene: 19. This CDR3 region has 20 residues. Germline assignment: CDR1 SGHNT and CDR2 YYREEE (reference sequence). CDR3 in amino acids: CASSRSLGSGPGDSYNEQFF. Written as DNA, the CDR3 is TGTGCCAGCAGCCGATCCCTTGGTAGCGGGCCAGGAGACTCCTACAATGAGCAGTTCTTC.

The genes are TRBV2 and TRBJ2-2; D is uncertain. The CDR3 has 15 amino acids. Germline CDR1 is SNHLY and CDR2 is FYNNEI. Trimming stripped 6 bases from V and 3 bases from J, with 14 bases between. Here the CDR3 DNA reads TGTGCCAGCAGGGACCTCACCTACGACACCGGGGAGCTGTTTTTT. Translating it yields CASRDLTYDTGELFF.

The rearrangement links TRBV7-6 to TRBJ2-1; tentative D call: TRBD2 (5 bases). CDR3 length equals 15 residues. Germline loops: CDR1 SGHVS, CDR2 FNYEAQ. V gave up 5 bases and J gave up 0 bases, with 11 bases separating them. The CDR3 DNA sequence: TGTGCCAGCAGCCGAGAAGCGGCCTCCTACAATGAGCAGTTCTTC. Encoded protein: CASSREAASYNEQFF.

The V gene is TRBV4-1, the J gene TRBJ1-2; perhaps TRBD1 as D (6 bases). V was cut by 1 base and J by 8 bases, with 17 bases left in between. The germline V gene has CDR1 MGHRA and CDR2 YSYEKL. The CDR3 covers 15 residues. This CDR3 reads CASSQGGHRDVGYTF. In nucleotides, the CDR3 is TGCGCCAGCAGCCAAGGGGGACACAGGGATGTGGGCTACACCTTC.

CDR3 sequence (DNA): TGTGCCAGCAGTGAATTTACGGGGGGTTTTTCCTATGGCTACACCTTC. It translates to CASSEFTGGFSYGYTF. The chain couples TRBV25-1 to TRBJ1-2, with D maybe TRBD1 (5 bases). The CDR3 runs 16 residues. Deletions cut 1 base from V and 4 bases from J, with 16 bases between. Germline CDR1 MGHDK, CDR2 SYGVNS.

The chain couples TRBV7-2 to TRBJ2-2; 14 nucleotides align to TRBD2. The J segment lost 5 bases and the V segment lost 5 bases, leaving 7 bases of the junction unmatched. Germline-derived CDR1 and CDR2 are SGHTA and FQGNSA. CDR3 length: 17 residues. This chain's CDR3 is CASSAGLAGGFTGELFF. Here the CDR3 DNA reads TGTGCCAGCAGCGCCGGACTAGCGGGGGGTTTTACCGGGGAGCTGTTTTTT.

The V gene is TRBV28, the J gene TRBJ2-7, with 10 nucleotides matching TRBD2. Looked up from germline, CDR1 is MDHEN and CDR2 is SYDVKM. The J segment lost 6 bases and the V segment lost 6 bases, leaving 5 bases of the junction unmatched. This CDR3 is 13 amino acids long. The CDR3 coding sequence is TGTGCCAGCAGATCTAGCGGGAGATCCGAGCAGTACTTC. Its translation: CASRSSGRSEQYF.

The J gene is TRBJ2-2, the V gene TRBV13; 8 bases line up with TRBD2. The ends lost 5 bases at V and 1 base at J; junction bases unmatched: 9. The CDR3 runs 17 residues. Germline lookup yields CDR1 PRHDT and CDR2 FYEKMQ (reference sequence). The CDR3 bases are TGTGCCAGCAGCCCCTTCGGGAGCGGGAGGAACACCGGGGAGCTGTTTTTT. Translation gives CASSPFGSGRNTGELFF.